A single TCR beta chain is shown here with its context. What it binds is unknown. The protocol was immunoSEQ multiplex PCR, while the TCRdb copy is restricted to in-frame clones and leaves out a portion. This table holds 200,000 or so clones, around 90% found once. Germline V gene lookup returns CDR1 SNHLY and CDR2 FYNNEI. Between the trimmed V and J ends, which lost 6 bases and 2 bases, there was a span of 13 bases. This CDR3 is built from 15 residues. This entry comes from a study of T cell responses to AZD1222 COVID-19 vaccine. Study-wide results and caveats: The donors showed a predominance of white British ancestry and of females, with possible underestimation of clonal diversity. A reported finding is that nearly half of spike-specific TCRs target unmutated variant regions. The breadth and depth of Spike-specific TCRs increased once two AZD1222 doses had been given. Regions 160-218 and 743-854 held dominance among vaccine-associated CD4 TCRs, which spanned spike.

Sequencing was performed on peripheral blood, taken on day 0 of AZD1222 vaccination. The sequence derives from an adult in good health. The chain joins TRBV2 to TRBJ1-4; D perhaps matches TRBD1 (5 bases). The CDR3, as DNA: TGTGCCAGCAGCAGGGACCGTGGCACTAATGAAAAACTGTTTTTT. It specifies CASSRDRGTNEKLFF.